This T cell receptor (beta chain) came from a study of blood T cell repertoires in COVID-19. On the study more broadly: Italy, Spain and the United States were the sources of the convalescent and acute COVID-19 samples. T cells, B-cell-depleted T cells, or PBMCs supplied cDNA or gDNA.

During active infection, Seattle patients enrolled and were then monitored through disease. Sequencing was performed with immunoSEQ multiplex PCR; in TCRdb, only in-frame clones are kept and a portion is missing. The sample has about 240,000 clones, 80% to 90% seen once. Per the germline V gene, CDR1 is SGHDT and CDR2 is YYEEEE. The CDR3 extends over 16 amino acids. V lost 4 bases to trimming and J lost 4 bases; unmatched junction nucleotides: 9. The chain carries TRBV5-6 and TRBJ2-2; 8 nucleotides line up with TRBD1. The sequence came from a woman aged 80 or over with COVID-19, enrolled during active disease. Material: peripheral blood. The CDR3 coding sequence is TGTGCCAGCAGCCGCATGACAGGGGCGACCACCGGGGAGCTGTTTTTT. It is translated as CASSRMTGATTGELFF.